This T cell receptor (beta chain) came from a study of blood T cell repertoires in COVID-19. In the study overall: Material from acute and convalescent COVID-19 was sourced from the United States, Italy and Spain. From T cells, B-cell-depleted T cells, or PBMCs came the material, which was cDNA or gDNA.

The Seattle patients, enrolled during active infection, were followed longitudinally. Trimming removed 6 bases at V and 3 bases at J, with 9 bases between. Germline loops: CDR1 LNHDA, CDR2 SQIVND (reference sequence). The CDR3 covers 13 residues. Per the original data handling: Reference gene primer amplification yielded estimated nucleated cell counts. The table came from immunoSEQ multiplex PCR; TCRdb's copy has only in-frame clones and leaves some out. The V and J calls and clone size come from that table; D and trimming were worked out from the DNA. The profile shows some 220,000 clones, more than 75% of them singletons.

Sequencing was carried out using peripheral blood. This TCR came from a woman aged 65 to 85 with COVID-19, enrolled during active disease. The genes are TRBV19 and TRBJ1-5; a weak D match, TRBD1 (6 bases). The CDR3 DNA reads as TGTGCCAGTAGCAGGGACATCAATCAGCCCCAGCATTTT. Protein product: CASSRDINQPQHF.